This T cell receptor (beta chain) is drawn from a study of T cell responses to AZD1222 COVID-19 vaccine. Data came from immunoSEQ multiplex PCR; TCRdb stores just in-frame clones and leaves some out. The table includes tens of thousands of clones, roughly 90% detected once. About this clone itself: Its antigen is unknown. The same CDR3 arises from other DNA sequences in this sample as well.

General observations from the study: Seropositivity was recorded at baseline in only five to seven AZD1222 recipients.

Trimming removed 0 bases from V and 1 base from J; junction bases left unmatched: 0. From germline, CDR1 is MRHNA and CDR2 SNTAGT. The CDR3 runs to 15 residues. Source: peripheral blood, taken 28 days after the second AZD1222 dose. J is TRBJ2-1 and V is TRBV6-4; 7 nucleotides agree with TRBD2. This sequence was found in an adult who received the AZD1222 COVID-19 vaccine. CDR3 nucleotide sequence: TGTGCCAGCAGTGACTCTAGCGGGTCCTACAATGAGCAGTTCTTC. Translating it yields CASSDSSGSYNEQFF.